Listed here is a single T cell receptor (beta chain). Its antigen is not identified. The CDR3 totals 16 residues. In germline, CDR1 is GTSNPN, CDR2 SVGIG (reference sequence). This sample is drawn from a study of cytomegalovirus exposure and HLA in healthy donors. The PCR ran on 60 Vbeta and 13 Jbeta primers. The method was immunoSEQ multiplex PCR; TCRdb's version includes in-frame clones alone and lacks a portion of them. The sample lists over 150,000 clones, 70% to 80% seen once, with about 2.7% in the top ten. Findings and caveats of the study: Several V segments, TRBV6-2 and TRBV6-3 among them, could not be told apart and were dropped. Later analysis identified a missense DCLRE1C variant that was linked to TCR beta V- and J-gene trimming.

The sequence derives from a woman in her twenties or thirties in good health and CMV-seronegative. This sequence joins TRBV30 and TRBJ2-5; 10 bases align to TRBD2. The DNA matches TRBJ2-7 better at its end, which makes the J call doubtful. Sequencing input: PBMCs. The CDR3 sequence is CACRPGGTSASYEQYF. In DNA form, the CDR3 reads TGTGCCTGTCGCCCGGGAGGGACTAGCGCTTCCTACGAGCAGTACTTC.